The 19 T cell receptor beta chains presented below share a single source sample, sequenced in a study of CD4 T cells in relation to SARS-CoV-2 and coronaviruses. The unexposed donors gave CD4+ T cells in 2011-2018, prior to COVID-19. The cells were cultured for under twelve days before CD4+ T cells were isolated. Which antigens these TCRs recognize remains unknown. Method: immunoSEQ multiplex PCR; TCRdb's copy keeps in-frame clones and lacks some. Found here are some 19,000 clones, around 78% of them singletons; the top ten hold less than 20%. The sequencing sample was made of CD4+ T cells from PBMCs, cultured in vitro. The receptors derive from a human donor in good health.

The V gene is TRBV5-1, the J gene TRBJ1-1, with 8 bases identical to TRBD1. Germline CDR1 is SGHRS and CDR2 is YFSETQ. The V segment lost 4 bases and the J segment 3 bases; nucleotides outside the gene matches: 8. This CDR3 is built from 15 residues. The CDR3 reads CASSGDRLRYTEAFF. The CDR3, as DNA: TGCGCCAGCAGCGGGGACAGGCTACGATACACTGAAGCTTTCTTT. Together with reference TRBV5-1 and TRBJ1-1, the CDR3 gives the full variable domain: KAGVTQTPRYLIKTRGQQVTLSCSPISGHRSVSWYQQTPGQGLQFLFEYFSETQRNKGNFPGRFSGRQFSNSRSEMNVSTLELGDSALYLCASSGDRLRYTEAFFGQGTRLTVV.

The gene calls are TRBV6-1 and TRBJ1-6, with D possibly matching TRBD1 (6 bases). The CDR3 totals 13 residues. Trimming shortened V by 0 bases and J by 9 bases, and 6 bases separated the two germline ends. Germline CDR1 and CDR2: MNHNS and SASEGT. CDR3 sequence reads: CASSEAGASPLHF. CDR3 in DNA: TGTGCCAGCAGTGAAGCGGGGGCTTCACCCCTCCACTTT.

This chain connects TRBV2 to TRBJ2-6, with D perhaps matching TRBD1 (6 bases). V was trimmed by 5 bases and J by 5 bases, leaving 10 bases between them. The germline V gene has CDR1 SNHLY and CDR2 FYNNEI. The CDR3 runs 14 residues. The CDR3 coding sequence is TGTGCCAGCAGTACCAGGGGTCGGGCCAACGTCCTGACTTTC. Protein: CASSTRGRANVLTF.

The chain couples TRBV13 to TRBJ2-1; D might be TRBD1 (6 bases). V lost 1 base to trimming and J lost 4 bases, with 11 bases between them. The CDR3 runs to 15 residues. CDR1 is PRHDT, CDR2 FYEKMQ, per germline (reference sequence). The CDR3 DNA reads TGTGCCAGCAGCTTAGCACAGGGATATTACAATGAGCAGTTCTTC. As protein: CASSLAQGYYNEQFF.

J is TRBJ2-3 and V is TRBV20-1; D is uncertain. Germline CDR1 DFQATT, CDR2 SNEGSKA (reference sequence). The CDR3 contains 12 residues. V lost 3 bases, J lost 2 bases, and 6 bases lay in between. CDR3 sequence (DNA): TGCAGTGCTAGTTGGGTCACAGATACGCAGTATTTT. Protein sequence: CSASWVTDTQYF.

The rearrangement joins TRBV28 to TRBJ1-5; D gene ambiguous. Trimming took off 8 bases at V and 4 bases at J, with 15 bases between the two ends. Looked up from germline, CDR1 is MDHEN and CDR2 is SYDVKM. The CDR3 totals 14 residues. CDR3 residues: CASRSGGINQPQHF. The CDR3 nucleotides read TGTGCCAGCCGCTCGGGAGGGATAAATCAGCCCCAGCATTTT.

The chain carries TRBV4-1 and TRBJ2-7; 11 nucleotides line up with TRBD1. After removal of 6 bases from V and 1 base from J, the junction contained 8 bases not matched to a gene. Germline lookup yields CDR1 MGHRA and CDR2 YSYEKL. This CDR3 spans 16 amino acids. The CDR3 sequence is CASSFGGQGGSYEQYF. For the CDR3, the DNA is TGCGCCAGCAGTTTTGGGGGACAGGGGGGATCCTACGAGCAGTACTTC.

The CDR3 DNA reads as TGTGCCAGCAGCCAGAAGACAGGGGACTCCTACGAGCAGTACTTC. Translation: CASSQKTGDSYEQYF. This chain uses TRBV5-4 with TRBJ2-7, with TRBD1 identical over 8 bases. The trim removed 4 bases at V and 0 bases at J, leaving 6 bases unmatched. Germline assignment: CDR1 SGHNT and CDR2 YYREEE (reference sequence). The CDR3 is 15 residues long.

The V gene is TRBV6-5, the J gene TRBJ2-5; D could derive from TRBD1 or TRBD2 (5 bases each). CDR3 length equals 14 residues. V lost 10 bases to trimming and J lost 5 bases, with 20 bases between them. Germline V gene sequence: CDR1 MNHEY, CDR2 SVGAGI. The CDR3 DNA follows: TGTGCCACTGGACGGGCCCAACGGGGCGAGACCCAGTACTTC. It translates to CATGRAQRGETQYF.

This clone has only a few counts. The rearrangement uses TRBV14 and TRBJ1-1; D not certain. Germline lookup yields CDR1 SGHDN and CDR2 FVKESK. The length of the CDR3 is 19 residues. V was trimmed by 1 base and J by 3 bases, leaving 24 bases between them. The chain's CDR3 is CASSQAVFRRRGRDTEAFF. The CDR3 DNA is TGTGCCAGCAGCCAAGCGGTATTCCGTCGCCGGGGTCGGGACACTGAAGCTTTCTTT.

This chain links TRBV29-1 with TRBJ1-2, with 7 bases matching TRBD1. Looked up from germline, CDR1 is SQVTM and CDR2 is ANQGSEA. The CDR3 sequence is 12 residues long. V lost 6 bases and J lost 7; bases outside the gene matches: 8. The CDR3 here is CSVFGQGVGYTF. CDR3 nucleotides: TGCAGCGTATTCGGCCAGGGGGTTGGCTACACCTTC.

V usage is TRBV20-1 and J usage is TRBJ2-2; 9 bases match TRBD2. CDR1 is DFQATT, CDR2 SNEGSKA, per germline (reference sequence). CDR3 length: 14 amino acids. Trimming took 3 bases from V and 3 from J; bases not matched to a gene: 2. The CDR3 sequence is CSASSGSYTGELFF. DNA for the CDR3: TGCAGTGCTAGTAGCGGGAGCTACACCGGGGAGCTGTTTTTT.

The chain employs TRBV5-1 and TRBJ1-4; 8 bases agree with TRBD1. Per the germline V gene, CDR1 is SGHRS and CDR2 is YFSETQ. Unmatched junction bases numbered 6, after V lost 0 bases and J lost 8 bases. The CDR3 has 15 amino acids. As DNA, the CDR3 is TGCGCCAGCAGCTTGGGAGGACAGGGAAGGGAAAAACTGTTTTTT. As protein: CASSLGGQGREKLFF.

The chain employs TRBV30 and TRBJ1-2, with D tentatively TRBD1 (5 bases). Germline assignment: CDR1 GTSNPN and CDR2 SVGIG (reference sequence). Trimming took 1 base from V and 3 from J, leaving 12 bases between them. The CDR3 spans 14 residues. The CDR3 sequence: CAWSAGGKHYGYTF. In DNA form, the CDR3 reads TGTGCCTGGAGTGCGGGGGGGAAGCACTATGGCTACACCTTC. Full variable domain (outside the CDR3, taken from reference TRBV30 and TRBJ1-2): SQTIHQWPATLVQPVGSPLSLECTVEGTSNPNLYWYRQAAGRGLQLLFYSVGIGQISSEVPQNLSASRPQDRQFILSSKKLLLSDSGFYLCAWSAGGKHYGYTFGSGTRLTVV.

V is TRBV29-1 and J is TRBJ1-1, with D maybe TRBD1 (6 bases). V dropped 6 bases and J dropped 7 bases, with 15 bases sitting between them. The CDR3 has 12 amino acids. Germline V gene data show CDR1 as SQVTM and CDR2 as ANQGSEA. CDR3 sequence reads: CSVGGRTVEAFF. The CDR3 DNA is TGCAGCGTAGGGGGGAGGACCGTTGAAGCTTTCTTT.

This clone was observed a few times. The J gene is TRBJ1-5, the V gene TRBV24-1, with TRBD1 matching 7 bases. V gave up 2 bases and J gave up 0 bases; unmatched junction bases: 9. Germline CDR1 and CDR2: KGHDR and SFDVKD. CDR3 length equals 18 residues. CDR3 coding DNA: TGTGCCACCAGTGATTCACGGACAGGAGCCTATAGCAATCAGCCCCAGCATTTT. Amino acid sequence: CATSDSRTGAYSNQPQHF.

J is TRBJ1-2 and V is TRBV14, with D possibly being TRBD1 (5 bases). The CDR3 spans 14 residues. Per germline, CDR1 SGHDN and CDR2 FVKESK. Trimming shortened V by 4 bases and J by 7 bases, and 16 bases separated the two germline ends. Here the CDR3 DNA reads TGTGCCAGCAGCCTCGGGGGGGGATCAGTTGGCTACACCTTC. Translation gives CASSLGGGSVGYTF.

The chain joins TRBV24-1 to TRBJ2-5, with TRBD1 matching 9 bases. In germline, CDR1 is KGHDR, CDR2 SFDVKD. The ends lost 7 bases at V and 5 bases at J; junction bases unmatched: 7. The CDR3 sequence is 14 residues long. CDR3 protein: CATSRGQGWETQYF. The CDR3 DNA is TGTGCCACCAGCAGGGGACAGGGATGGGAGACCCAGTACTTC.

The V gene is TRBV6-1, the J gene TRBJ2-6; D not certain. The ends were cut back, 3 bases at V and 0 bases at J, with 6 bases in the middle. This CDR3 is 15 amino acids long. Germline-derived CDR1 and CDR2 are MNHNS and SASEGT. The CDR3 loop is CASSDSPSGANVLTF. The CDR3 DNA reads as TGTGCCAGCAGTGATAGCCCCTCTGGGGCCAACGTCCTGACTTTC.